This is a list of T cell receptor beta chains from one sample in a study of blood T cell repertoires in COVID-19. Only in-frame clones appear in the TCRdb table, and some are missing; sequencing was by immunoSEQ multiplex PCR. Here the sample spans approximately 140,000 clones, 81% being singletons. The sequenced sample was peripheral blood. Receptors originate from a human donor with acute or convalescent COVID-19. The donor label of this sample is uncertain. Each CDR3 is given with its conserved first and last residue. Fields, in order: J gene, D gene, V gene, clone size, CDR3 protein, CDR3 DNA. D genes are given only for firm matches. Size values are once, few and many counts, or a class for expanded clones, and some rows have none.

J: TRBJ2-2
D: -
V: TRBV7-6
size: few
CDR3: CASSSNTGELFF
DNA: TGTGCCAGCAGCTCTAACACCGGGGAGCTGTTTTTT

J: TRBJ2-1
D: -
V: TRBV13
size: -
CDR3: CASSLGGQDYYNEQFF
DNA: TGTGCCAGCAGCTTAGGAGGTCAGGACTATTACAATGAGCAGTTCTTC

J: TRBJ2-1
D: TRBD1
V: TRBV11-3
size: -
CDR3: CASSSTGGAGREQFF
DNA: TGTGCCAGCAGCTCAACAGGGGGCGCGGGAAGGGAGCAGTTCTTC

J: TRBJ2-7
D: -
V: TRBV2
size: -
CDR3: CARSFGGEGYEQYF
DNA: TGTGCCAGGAGCTTCGGAGGGGAAGGTTACGAGCAGTACTTC

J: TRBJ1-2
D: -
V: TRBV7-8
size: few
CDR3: CASSLRGFYGYTF
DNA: TGTGCCAGCAGCTTACGGGGGTTCTATGGCTACACCTTC

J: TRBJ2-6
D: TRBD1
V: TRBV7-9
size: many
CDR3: CASSLGGGRGGANVLTF
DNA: TGTGCCAGCAGCTTAGGAGGGGGCCGAGGAGGGGCCAACGTCCTGACTTTC

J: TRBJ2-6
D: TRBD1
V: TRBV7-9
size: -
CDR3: CASSLKWTGSTGANVLTF
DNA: TGTGCCAGCAGCTTAAAATGGACAGGGTCAACTGGGGCCAACGTCCTGACTTTC

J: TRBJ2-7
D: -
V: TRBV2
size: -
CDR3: CASSEKGAGEQYF
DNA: TGTGCCAGCAGTGAAAAGGGGGCGGGGGAGCAGTACTTC

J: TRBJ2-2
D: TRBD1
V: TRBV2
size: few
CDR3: CASSYRGRTGELFF
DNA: TGTGCCAGCAGTTACAGGGGGCGGACCGGGGAGCTGTTTTTT

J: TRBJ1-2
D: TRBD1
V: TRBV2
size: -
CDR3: CASRGTGLGYTF
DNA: TGTGCCAGCAGGGGGACAGGGCTTGGCTACACCTTC

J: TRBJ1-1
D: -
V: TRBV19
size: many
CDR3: CAATAGGTEAFF
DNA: TGTGCCGCAACCGCCGGGGGCACTGAAGCTTTCTTT